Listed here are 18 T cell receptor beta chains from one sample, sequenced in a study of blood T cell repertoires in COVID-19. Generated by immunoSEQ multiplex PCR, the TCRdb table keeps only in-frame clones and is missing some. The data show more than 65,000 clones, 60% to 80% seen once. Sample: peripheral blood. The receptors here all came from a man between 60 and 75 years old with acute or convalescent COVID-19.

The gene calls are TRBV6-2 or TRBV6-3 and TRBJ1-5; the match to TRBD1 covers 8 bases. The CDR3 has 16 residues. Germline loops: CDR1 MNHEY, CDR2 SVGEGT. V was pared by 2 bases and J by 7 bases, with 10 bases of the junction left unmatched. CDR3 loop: CASSYQSTGGRQPQHF. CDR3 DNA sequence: TGTGCCAGCAGTTACCAGTCTACAGGGGGACGGCAGCCCCAGCATTTT.

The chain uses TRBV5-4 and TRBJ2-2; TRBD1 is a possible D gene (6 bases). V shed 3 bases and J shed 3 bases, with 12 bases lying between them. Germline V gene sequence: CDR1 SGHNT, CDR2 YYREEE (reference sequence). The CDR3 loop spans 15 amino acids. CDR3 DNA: TGTGCCAGCAGCTCACCGGACAGATACACCGGGGAGCTGTTTTTT. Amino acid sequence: CASSSPDRYTGELFF.

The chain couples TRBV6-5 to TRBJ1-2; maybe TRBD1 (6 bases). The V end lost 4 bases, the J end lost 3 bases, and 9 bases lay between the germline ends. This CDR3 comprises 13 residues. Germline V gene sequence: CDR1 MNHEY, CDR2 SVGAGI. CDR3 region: CASSLGGHYGYTF. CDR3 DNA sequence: TGTGCCAGCAGTTTGGGGGGGCACTATGGCTACACCTTC.

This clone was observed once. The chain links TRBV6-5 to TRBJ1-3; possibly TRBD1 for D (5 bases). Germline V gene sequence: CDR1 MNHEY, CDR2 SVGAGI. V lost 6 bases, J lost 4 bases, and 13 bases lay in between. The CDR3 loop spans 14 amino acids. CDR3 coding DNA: TGTGCCAGCAGCACGGGGGGATACGGAAACACCATATATTTT. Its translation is CASSTGGYGNTIYF.

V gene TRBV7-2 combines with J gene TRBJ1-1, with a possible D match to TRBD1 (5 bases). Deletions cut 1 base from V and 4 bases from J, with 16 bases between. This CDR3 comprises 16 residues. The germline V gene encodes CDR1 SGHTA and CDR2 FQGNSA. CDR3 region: CASSLGHLTASTEAFF. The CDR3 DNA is TGTGCCAGCAGCTTAGGCCATCTGACAGCCAGCACTGAAGCTTTCTTT.

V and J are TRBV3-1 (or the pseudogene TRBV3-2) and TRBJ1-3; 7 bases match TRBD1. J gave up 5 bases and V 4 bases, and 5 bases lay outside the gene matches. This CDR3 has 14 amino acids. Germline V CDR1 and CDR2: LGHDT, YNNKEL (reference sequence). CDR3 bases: TGTGCCAGCAGCCCGTCGACAGGGCGAAACACCATATATTTT. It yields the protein CASSPSTGRNTIYF.

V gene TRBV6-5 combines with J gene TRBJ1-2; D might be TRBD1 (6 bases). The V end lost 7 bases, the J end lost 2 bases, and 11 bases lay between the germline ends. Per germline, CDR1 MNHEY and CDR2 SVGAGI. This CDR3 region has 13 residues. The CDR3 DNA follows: TGTGCCAGCACACAGGGTATGAACTATGGCTACACCTTC. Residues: CASTQGMNYGYTF.

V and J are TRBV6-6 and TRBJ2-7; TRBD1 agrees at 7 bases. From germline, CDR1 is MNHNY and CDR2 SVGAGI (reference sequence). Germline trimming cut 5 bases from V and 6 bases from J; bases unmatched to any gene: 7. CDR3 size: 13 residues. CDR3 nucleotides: TGTGCCAGCAGTCAACCGACAGGGAGCGAGCAGTACTTC. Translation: CASSQPTGSEQYF.

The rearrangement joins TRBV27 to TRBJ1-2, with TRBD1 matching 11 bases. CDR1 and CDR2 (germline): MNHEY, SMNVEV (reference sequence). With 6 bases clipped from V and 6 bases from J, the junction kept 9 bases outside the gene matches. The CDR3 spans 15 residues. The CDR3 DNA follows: TGTGCCAGCAGGGCCCCCGGACAGGGGGCGCATGGCTACACCTTC. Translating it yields CASRAPGQGAHGYTF.

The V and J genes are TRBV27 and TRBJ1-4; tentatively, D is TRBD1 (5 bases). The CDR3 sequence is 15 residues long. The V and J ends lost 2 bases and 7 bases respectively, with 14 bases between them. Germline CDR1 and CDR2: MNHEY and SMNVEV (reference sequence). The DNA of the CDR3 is TGTGCCAGCAGTTTAAGGGGTAGTGCGCCTGAAAAACTGTTTTTT. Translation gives CASSLRGSAPEKLFF.

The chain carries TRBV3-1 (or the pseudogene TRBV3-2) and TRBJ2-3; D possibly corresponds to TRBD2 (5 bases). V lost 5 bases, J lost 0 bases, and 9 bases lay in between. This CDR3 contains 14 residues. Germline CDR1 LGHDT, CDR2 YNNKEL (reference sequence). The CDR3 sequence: CASSSRTSTDTQYF. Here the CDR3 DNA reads TGTGCCAGCAGCTCGAGGACTAGCACAGATACGCAGTATTTT.

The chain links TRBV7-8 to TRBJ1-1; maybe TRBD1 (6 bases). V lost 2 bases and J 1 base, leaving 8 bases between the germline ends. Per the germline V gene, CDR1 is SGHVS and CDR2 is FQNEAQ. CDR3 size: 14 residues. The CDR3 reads CASSLIGGNTEAFF. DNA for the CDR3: TGTGCCAGCAGCTTAATAGGGGGGAACACTGAAGCTTTCTTT.

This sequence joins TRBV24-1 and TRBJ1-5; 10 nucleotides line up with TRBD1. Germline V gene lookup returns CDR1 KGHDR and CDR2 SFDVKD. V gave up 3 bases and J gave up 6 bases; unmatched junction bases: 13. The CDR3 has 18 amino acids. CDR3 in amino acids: CATSDPRGEDRGVQPQHF. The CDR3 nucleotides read TGTGCCACCAGTGATCCGCGGGGTGAGGACAGGGGGGTTCAGCCCCAGCATTTT.

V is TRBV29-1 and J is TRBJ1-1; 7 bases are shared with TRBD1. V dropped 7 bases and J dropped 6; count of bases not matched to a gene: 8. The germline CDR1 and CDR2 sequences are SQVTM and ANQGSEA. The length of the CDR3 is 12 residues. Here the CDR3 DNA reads TGCAGCGAAACAGGGGATTTAGCTGAAGCTTTCTTT. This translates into CSETGDLAEAFF. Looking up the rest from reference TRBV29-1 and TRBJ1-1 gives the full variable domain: SAVISQKPSRDICQRGTSLTIQCQVDSQVTMMFWYRQQPGQSLTLIATANQGSEATYESGFVIDKFPISRPNLTFSTLTVSNMSPEDSSIYLCSETGDLAEAFFGQGTRLTVV.

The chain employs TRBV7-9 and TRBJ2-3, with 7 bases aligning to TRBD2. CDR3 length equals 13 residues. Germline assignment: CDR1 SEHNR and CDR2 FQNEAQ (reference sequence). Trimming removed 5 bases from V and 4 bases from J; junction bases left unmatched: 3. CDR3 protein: CASSAGVADTQYF. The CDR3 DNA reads TGTGCCAGCAGCGCGGGGGTAGCAGATACGCAGTATTTT.

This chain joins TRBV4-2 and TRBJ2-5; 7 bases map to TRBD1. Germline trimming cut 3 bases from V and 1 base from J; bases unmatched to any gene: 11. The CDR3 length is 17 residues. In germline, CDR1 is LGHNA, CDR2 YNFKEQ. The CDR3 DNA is TGTGCCAGCAGCCAGAGAACCACCGGGACAGCCCAAGAGACCCAGTACTTC. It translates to CASSQRTTGTAQETQYF.

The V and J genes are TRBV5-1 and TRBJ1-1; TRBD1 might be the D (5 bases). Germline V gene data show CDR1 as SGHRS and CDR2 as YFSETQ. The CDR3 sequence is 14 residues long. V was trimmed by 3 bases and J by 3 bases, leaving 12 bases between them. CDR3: CASSSQGYYTEAFF. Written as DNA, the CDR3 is TGCGCCAGCAGCTCCCAGGGATATTACACTGAAGCTTTCTTT.

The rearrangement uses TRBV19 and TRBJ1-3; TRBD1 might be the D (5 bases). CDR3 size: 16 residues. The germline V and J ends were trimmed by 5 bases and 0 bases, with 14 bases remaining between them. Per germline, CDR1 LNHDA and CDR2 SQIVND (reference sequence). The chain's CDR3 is CASSLQGFYSGNTIYF. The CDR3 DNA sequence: TGTGCCAGTAGTCTTCAGGGTTTCTACTCTGGAAACACCATATATTTT. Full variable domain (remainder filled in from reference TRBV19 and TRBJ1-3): DGGITQSPKYLFRKEGQNVTLSCEQNLNHDAMYWYRQDPGQGLRLIYYSQIVNDFQKGDIAEGYSVSREKKESFPLTVTSAQKNPTAFYLCASSLQGFYSGNTIYFGEGSWLTVV.